The 6 T cell receptor beta chains below come from one sample, sequenced in a study of preoperative IRX-2 immunotherapy in early breast cancer. The sample's treatment: preoperative locoregional IRX-2 cytokine immunotherapy. Sequencing was performed with immunoSEQ multiplex PCR; in TCRdb, only in-frame clones are kept and a portion is missing. In the table there are some 21,000 clones, just under 85% of which are singletons. Here the sequenced sample was lymph node tissue, taken after IRX-2 immunotherapy. The receptor set was obtained from a human donor with breast cancer.

V is TRBV2 and J is TRBJ2-2; 11 bases map to TRBD1. This CDR3 is 15 amino acids long. Germline assignment: CDR1 SNHLY and CDR2 FYNNEI. The V gene end was trimmed by 9 bases and the J gene end by 2 bases; junction bases not matched to a gene: 5. The CDR3 loop reads CARLGQGGNTGELFF. The CDR3 nucleotides read TGTGCCAGATTGGGACAGGGGGGTAACACCGGGGAGCTGTTTTTT.

The genes are TRBV6-1 and TRBJ1-5; the D gene is possibly TRBD1 (5 bases). The CDR3 totals 16 residues. Germline V lookup: CDR1 MNHNS, CDR2 SASEGT. The germline V and J ends were trimmed by 1 base and 7 bases, with 17 bases remaining between them. The CDR3 region is CASSEGVRGSTQPQHF. CDR3 coding DNA: TGTGCCAGCAGTGAAGGGGTTAGGGGTTCTACCCAGCCCCAGCATTTT.

J is TRBJ1-2 and V is TRBV19, with 7 bases matching TRBD1. J was trimmed by 3 bases and V by 6 bases; bases with no gene match: 7. The CDR3 runs 14 residues. CDR1 LNHDA and CDR2 SQIVND come from the germline V gene (reference sequence). This CDR3 reads CASSPGGSDYGYTF. The CDR3 bases are TGTGCCAGTAGCCCAGGGGGGTCGGACTATGGCTACACCTTC.

This chain links TRBV19 with TRBJ1-5, with D perhaps matching TRBD1 (6 bases). This CDR3 is 14 amino acids long. V lost 7 bases to trimming and J lost 4 bases, with 14 bases between them. CDR1 and CDR2 from the germline V gene are LNHDA and SQIVND (reference sequence). The DNA for the CDR3 is TGTGCCAGTAAGAGGGGGGGCCTAAATCAGCCCCAGCATTTT. Amino acid sequence: CASKRGGLNQPQHF.

The chain recombines TRBV11-3 with TRBJ2-2; TRBD1 or TRBD2 may be the D gene (5 bases each). This CDR3 contains 15 residues. From germline, CDR1 is SGHNT and CDR2 YENEEA. Trimming left V 6 bases short and J 1 base short, with 12 bases between. The CDR3: CASSQRGGNTGELFF. The CDR3 DNA sequence: TGTGCCAGCAGTCAACGTGGGGGGAACACCGGGGAGCTGTTTTTT.

This clone was detected once. V is TRBV6-8 and J is TRBJ1-1; TRBD1 matches 7 bases. The trim removed 4 bases at V and 7 bases at J, leaving 3 bases unmatched. The CDR3 is 12 residues long. Per the germline V gene, CDR1 is MNHGY and CDR2 is SAAAGT. This CDR3 reads CASSLGQIEAFF. CDR3 in DNA: TGTGCCAGCAGTTTGGGACAGATTGAAGCTTTCTTT.